This T cell receptor beta chain comes out of a study of T cell responses to AZD1222 COVID-19 vaccine. Deletions cut 4 bases from V and 2 bases from J, with 15 bases between. The CDR3 consists of 15 residues. Germline CDR1 and CDR2: SQVTM and ANQGSEA. Repertoires were generated with immunoSEQ multiplex PCR, while TCRdb's copy carries only in-frame clones and drops some. The sample lists some 200,000 clones; 85% to 95% were seen once. The chain employs TRBV29-1 and TRBJ1-3; D is ambiguous. This specimen consisted of peripheral blood, obtained on day 0 of AZD1222 vaccination. This TCR derives from an adult in good health. CDR3 nucleotides: TGCAGCGTTGGGTCGGGGTCACTTACTGGAAACACCATATATTTT. Translated: CSVGSGSLTGNTIYF. Looking up the rest from reference TRBV29-1 and TRBJ1-3 gives the full variable domain: SAVISQKPSRDICQRGTSLTIQCQVDSQVTMMFWYRQQPGQSLTLIATANQGSEATYESGFVIDKFPISRPNLTFSTLTVSNMSPEDSSIYLCSVGSGSLTGNTIYFGEGSWLTVV.